Listed here is a single T cell receptor beta chain. One end of the junction fails to match germline, which may point to a read error. These data are taken from a study of blood T cell repertoires in COVID-19. Study in general: Both acute and convalescent COVID-19 samples were obtained from the United States, Italy and Spain. In each case, the material was cDNA or gDNA derived from T cells, B-cell-depleted T cells, or PBMCs.

The CDR3 consists of 14 residues. Germline CDR1 and CDR2: SEHNR and FQNEAQ (reference sequence). Original methodology: From reference gene primer amplification, estimates of nucleated cell counts were derived. The table came from immunoSEQ multiplex PCR; TCRdb's copy has only in-frame clones and leaves some out. The D gene and trimming were derived from the DNA, and the V and J assignments and clone size from that table. The sample yields 60,000 to 90,000 clones, around 83% seen once. The clonotype comes from a man aged 50-60 years with acute or convalescent COVID-19. Sequences were obtained from peripheral blood. The rearrangement uses TRBV7-9 and TRBJ2-7; weak D call: TRBD1 (5 bases). CDR3: CASTLEVQGYEQYF. DNA of the CDR3: TGTGCCAGCACCTTAGAGGTGCAGGGCTACGAGCAGTACTTC.